The entry below gives a single T cell receptor (beta chain) sequence along with its context. Its specificity is not known. This entry comes from a study of T cells in Graves' hyperthyroidism and ophthalmopathy. Overall study: Before any treatment, at initial diagnosis, peripheral blood was collected. Regarding the study as a whole: Using 13 V-J features, a model discriminated ophthalmopathy from stable hyperthyroidism.

These patients, aged 18 to 65, had recently diagnosed hyperthyroidism lasting under 2 months. Clinical symptoms, serum thyroxine and TRAb, thyroid ultrasound and orbital computed tomography together formed the diagnostic basis. Trimming shortened V by 2 bases and J by 10 bases, and 11 bases separated the two germline ends. The CDR3 consists of 12 residues. Germline V CDR1 and CDR2: MGHRA, YSYEKL. It was RNA transcripts that yielded the amplified TCR beta CDR3 regions. HTBI primers were the set used in a first-round RT-PCR of the TCR CDR3. TCRdb reprocessed the multiplex PCR reads with MiXCR, giving one entry per CDR3 protein. The table includes 600,000 or so distinct CDR3 sequences, 15% to 20% detected once.

This clonotype was sampled from a woman between 25 and 40 years old with Graves' hyperthyroidism. The chain combines TRBV4-1 with TRBJ1-1; possibly TRBD1 for D (5 bases). Source material: blood. As DNA, the CDR3 is TGCGCCAGCAGCCAACCGGGGGGGACAGCTTTCTTT. This codes for CASSQPGGTAFF.